This T cell receptor beta chain was sequenced in a study of beta chain features in type 1 diabetes. General study points: Whatever favoring of shorter templates PCR might show would apply equally to patients and controls. In cDNA sequencing, cells with high TCR expression could be over-represented. A potential influence of HLA type upon TCRB rearrangement remained unresolved herein. Reduced insertions and increased deletions marked VDJ junctions in type 1 diabetes patients.

The study reverse transcribed the entire isolated RNA, so it sequenced expressed TCRB transcripts. Sequencing was performed with immunoSEQ multiplex PCR; in TCRdb, only in-frame clones are kept and a portion is missing. The sample shows 150,000 or so clones, roughly 9.3% of them seen only once. This clone occurred a few times. What it binds is not known. This receptor was identified in a woman in her thirties or forties in good health. Sequenced material: central memory CD4+ T cells from blood.

The chain's CDR3 is CSVSRGTHEQYF. CDR3 nucleotide sequence: TGCAGCGTTTCAAGGGGGACCCACGAGCAGTACTTC. V usage is TRBV29-1 and J usage is TRBJ2-7; TRBD1 is a possible D gene (6 bases). The germline V gene has CDR1 SQVTM and CDR2 ANQGSEA. V was pared by 5 bases and J by 5 bases, with 13 bases between. CDR3 length: 12 amino acids.